What follows are 22 T cell receptor beta chains derived from one specimen sequenced in a study of blood T cell repertoires in COVID-19. The data were produced by immunoSEQ multiplex PCR, yet TCRdb's version contains in-frame clones alone and is incomplete. The table shows approximately 140,000 clones, with around 80% occurring only once. The sequencing sample was made of PBMCs or T cells enriched from blood (not recorded which). These receptors were taken from a man between 35 and 55 years old with acute COVID-19.

The J gene is TRBJ1-1, the V gene TRBV24-1; D gene unclear. The CDR3 covers 15 residues. V lost 4 bases to trimming and J lost 0 bases, with 11 bases between them. CDR1 KGHDR and CDR2 SFDVKD come from the germline V gene. The CDR3 loop is CATSDPQDLNTEAFF. The CDR3 coding sequence is TGTGCCACCAGTGACCCCCAAGACTTGAACACTGAAGCTTTCTTT.

The gene calls are TRBV7-9 and TRBJ1-2; D gene ambiguous. The germline V gene has CDR1 SEHNR and CDR2 FQNEAQ (reference sequence). V was clipped by 5 bases and J by 4 bases, with 11 bases between them. There are 13 residues in the CDR3. The CDR3 protein is CASSPTYAYGYTF. CDR3 DNA sequence: TGTGCCAGCAGCCCCACCTACGCCTATGGCTACACCTTC.

The chain uses TRBV27 and TRBJ1-5; perhaps TRBD1 as D (6 bases). V lost 2 bases and J 4 bases, leaving 9 bases between the germline ends. Germline V gives CDR1 MNHEY, CDR2 SMNVEV (reference sequence). The CDR3 contains 14 residues. CDR3 in DNA: TGTGCCAGCAGTTTACTTCAGGGGAATCAGCCCCAGCATTTT. Translated, it gives CASSLLQGNQPQHF.

In this sample, this clone turned up a few times. J is TRBJ2-7 and V is TRBV5-1; 9 bases map to TRBD1. V lost 5 bases to trimming and J lost 5 bases; unmatched junction nucleotides: 5. The germline V gene has CDR1 SGHRS and CDR2 YFSETQ. There are 13 residues in the CDR3. The CDR3 reads CASRAGTGNEQYF. Here the CDR3 DNA reads TGCGCCAGCAGAGCCGGGACAGGGAACGAGCAGTACTTC.

The rearrangement joins TRBV9 to TRBJ1-3; 9 positions agree with TRBD1. The trim removed 4 bases at V and 9 bases at J, leaving 17 bases unmatched. There are 17 residues in the CDR3. Germline assignment: CDR1 SGDLS and CDR2 YYNGEE. The CDR3 loop is CASSPHGGTQGAATIYF. DNA for the CDR3: TGTGCCAGCAGCCCCCACGGTGGAACACAGGGGGCTGCCACCATATATTTT.

The rearrangement links TRBV9 to TRBJ1-6; unclear D gene. The CDR3 runs 14 residues. V shed 0 bases and J shed 10 bases, with 11 bases lying between them. Germline V gene data show CDR1 as SGDLS and CDR2 as YYNGEE. The chain's CDR3 is CASSVGLGESPLHF. In DNA form, the CDR3 reads TGTGCCAGCAGCGTAGGGCTAGGAGAATCACCCCTCCACTTT.

The rearrangement uses TRBV2 and TRBJ2-5, with D perhaps matching TRBD1 (7 bases). The V gene lost 5 bases and the J gene lost 5 bases, with 21 bases spanning the gap. The CDR3 has 16 amino acids. Germline V gives CDR1 SNHLY, CDR2 FYNNEI. The CDR3 protein is CASSILEGATDETQYF. In DNA, the CDR3 is TGTGCCAGCAGTATACTGGAGGGGGCAACGGATGAGACCCAGTACTTC.

The chain couples TRBV6-1 to TRBJ2-1; TRBD2 agrees at 10 bases. The length of the CDR3 is 17 residues. The V gene end was trimmed by 3 bases and the J gene end by 10 bases; junction bases not matched to a gene: 15. CDR1 and CDR2 from the germline V gene are MNHNS and SASEGT. CDR3 region: CASSDLPSGGVNEEQFF. In nucleotides, the CDR3 is TGTGCCAGCAGTGACCTTCCCAGCGGGGGGGTGAATGAAGAGCAGTTCTTC.

The chain has TRBV2 and TRBJ2-7; D might be TRBD1 (5 bases). CDR1 and CDR2 (germline): SNHLY, FYNNEI. The CDR3 runs 14 residues. With 3 bases removed from V and 0 bases from J, the gap between germline ends came to 9 bases. DNA for the CDR3: TGTGCCAGCAGTGAGAACAGGCCCTCCTACGAGCAGTACTTC. This gives the protein CASSENRPSYEQYF. Full variable domain (rest looked up from reference TRBV2 and TRBJ2-7): EPEVTQTPSHQVTQMGQEVILRCVPISNHLYFYWYRQILGQKVEFLVSFYNNEISEKSEIFDDQFSVERPDGSNFTLKIRSTKLEDSAMYFCASSENRPSYEQYFGPGTRLTVT.

This clone appeared once. J is TRBJ1-3 and V is TRBV18, with a weak D call TRBD1 (6 bases). The CDR3 contains 15 residues. CDR1 is KGHSH, CDR2 LQKENI, per germline. The V and J ends lost 3 bases and 0 bases respectively, with 9 bases between them. The CDR3 coding sequence is TGTGCCAGCTCACCGGGGGGGGCCTCTGGAAACACCATATATTTT. It translates to CASSPGGASGNTIYF.

The chain links TRBV11-1 to TRBJ2-2; D call uncertain. The CDR3 has 15 residues. Germline-derived CDR1 and CDR2 are SGHAT and FQDESV (reference sequence). The germline V and J ends were trimmed by 2 bases and 2 bases, with 9 bases remaining between them. The CDR3 DNA is TGTGCCAGCAGCTTAAGAGTCGCTAACACCGGGGAGCTGTTTTTT. Its protein product is CASSLRVANTGELFF.

The V call is TRBV11-3, the J call TRBJ2-1, with 11 bases fitting TRBD1. The CDR3 sequence is 15 residues long. Trimming cost V 2 bases and J 7 bases; bases outside gene matches: 4. Germline CDR1 SGHNT, CDR2 YENEEA. The CDR3 spells CASSLQGQGANEQFF. The CDR3 DNA sequence: TGTGCCAGCAGCTTACAAGGACAGGGGGCAAATGAGCAGTTCTTC.

The chain couples TRBV5-1 to TRBJ2-2; D may be TRBD2 (5 bases). Germline-derived CDR1 and CDR2 are SGHRS and YFSETQ. Trimming stripped 5 bases from V and 4 bases from J, with 9 bases between. CDR3 length: 13 residues. The CDR3 is CASSRTGTGELFF. The CDR3 coding sequence is TGCGCCAGCAGTCGGACTGGCACCGGGGAGCTGTTTTTT. Full variable domain (rest looked up from reference TRBV5-1 and TRBJ2-2): KAGVTQTPRYLIKTRGQQVTLSCSPISGHRSVSWYQQTPGQGLQFLFEYFSETQRNKGNFPGRFSGRQFSNSRSEMNVSTLELGDSALYLCASSRTGTGELFFGEGSRLTVL.

The count of this clone is one. The chain carries TRBV1 and TRBJ2-3; TRBD2 reflects the table's D call only, with no check against the DNA. TRBV1 is an annotated pseudogene. This CDR3 is built from 15 residues. CDR3 sequence: CTSSLGTPGGDTQYF. The DNA of the CDR3 is TGCACCAGCAGCCTCGGGACTCCCGGGGGAGATACGCAGTATTTT.

This clone was seen more than once but under ten times. The gene calls are TRBV12-3 or TRBV12-4 and TRBJ2-7, with D possibly matching TRBD1 (6 bases). The CDR3 is made up of 12 amino acids. Between the trimmed V and J ends, which lost 5 bases and 3 bases, there was a span of 8 bases. The CDR3 DNA sequence: TGTGCCAGCAGTACAGGGTTCTACGAGCAGTACTTC. Amino acids: CASSTGFYEQYF.

J is TRBJ1-2 and V is TRBV19; perhaps TRBD1 as D (6 bases). The germline CDR1 and CDR2 sequences are LNHDA and SQIVND (reference sequence). Trimming took 7 bases from V and 7 from J, leaving 16 bases between them. The CDR3 is 13 residues long. The CDR3 DNA follows: TGTGCCAGTACCTCCTTACAGGGATTTGGCTACACCTTC. Translation gives CASTSLQGFGYTF.

The genes are TRBV2 and TRBJ1-1; D is ambiguous. This CDR3 spans 13 amino acids. From germline, CDR1 is SNHLY and CDR2 FYNNEI. Trimming took 8 bases from V and 0 from J, leaving 10 bases between them. CDR3 protein: CASGDQLNTEAFF. Written as DNA, the CDR3 is TGTGCCAGCGGAGATCAACTGAACACTGAAGCTTTCTTT.

V and J are TRBV5-8 and TRBJ2-5, with 10 bases identical to TRBD2. V lost 2 bases, J lost 4 bases, and 2 bases stayed unmatched. The CDR3 contains 14 residues. CDR1 and CDR2 from the germline V gene are SGHTS and YDEGEE. The CDR3 reads CASSFSGRTETQYF. The CDR3, as DNA: TGTGCCAGCAGCTTTAGCGGGAGGACAGAGACCCAGTACTTC.

The chain joins TRBV28 to TRBJ1-6; D may be TRBD1 (5 bases). CDR1 is MDHEN and CDR2 is SYDVKM in the germline V gene. The CDR3 runs 14 residues. Trimming left V 2 bases short and J 14 bases short, with 16 bases between. The CDR3 is CASSLEGPGGSLHF. The CDR3 bases are TGTGCCAGCAGTTTAGAGGGGCCGGGGGGATCCCTCCACTTT.

The gene calls are TRBV10-2 and TRBJ2-1; D remains unclear. There are 13 residues in the CDR3. V gave up 4 bases and J gave up 6 bases, with 10 bases separating them. Germline values: CDR1 WSHSY, CDR2 SAAADI. The CDR3 DNA is TGCGCCAGCAGTGGAGTCGTCGGCAATGAGCAGTTCTTC. Translated, it gives CASSGVVGNEQFF.

V is TRBV12-3 or TRBV12-4 and J is TRBJ1-1, with a weak D call TRBD1 (5 bases). The V end lost 7 bases, the J end lost 1 base, and 10 bases lay between the germline ends. The CDR3 length is 13 residues. The DNA for the CDR3 is TGTGCCAGCACCCTAACAGGGAACACTGAAGCTTTCTTT. This codes for CASTLTGNTEAFF.

The chain is built from TRBV6-4 and TRBJ2-3; TRBD2 matches 7 bases. CDR1 and CDR2 from the germline V gene are MRHNA and SNTAGT. V trimming: 4 bases; J trimming: 1 base; junction bases outside the gene matches: 5. CDR3 length equals 15 residues. The CDR3, as DNA: TGTGCCAGCAGTGTGGCGGGAGAGGGCACAGATACGCAGTATTTT. Translation gives CASSVAGEGTDTQYF.